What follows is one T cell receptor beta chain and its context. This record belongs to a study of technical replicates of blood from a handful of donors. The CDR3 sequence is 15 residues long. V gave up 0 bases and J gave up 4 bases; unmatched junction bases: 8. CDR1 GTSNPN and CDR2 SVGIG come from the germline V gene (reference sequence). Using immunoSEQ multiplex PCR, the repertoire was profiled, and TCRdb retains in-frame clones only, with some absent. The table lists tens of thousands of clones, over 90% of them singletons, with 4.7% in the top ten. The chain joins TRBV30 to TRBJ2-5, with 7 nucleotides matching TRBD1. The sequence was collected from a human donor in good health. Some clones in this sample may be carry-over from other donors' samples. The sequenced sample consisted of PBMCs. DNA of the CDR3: TGTGCCTGGAGTGTACGGACAGGTATACGAGAGACCCAGTACTTC. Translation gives CAWSVRTGIRETQYF.